This T cell receptor beta chain came from a study of identical twins. The study, taken as a whole, reports: Sequences that were out-of-frame, alpha and twin-shared displayed an excess of low generation probability. Insertions ran lower in abundant cord blood beta clonotypes, though not in memory repertoires.

This clonotype was detected ten times or more. The antigen remains undetermined. The length of the CDR3 is 16 residues. The V and J ends lost 4 bases and 6 bases, in that order; junction bases with no gene match: 10. TCRdb redid the calling of the 5' RACE reads with MiXCR, one entry per CDR3 protein. The table records about 700,000 distinct CDR3 sequences, around 6% of them present only once. Every one of the donors was a healthy Caucasian. Sequences were obtained from naive T cells sorted from blood. The TCR comes from a man aged 18 to 29 in good health. The rearrangement joins TRBV12-3 or TRBV12-4 to TRBJ2-2, with 8 bases lining up with TRBD1. The DNA for the CDR3 is TGTGCCAGCAGTTCCGTCCAGGGGGCGAGGGCCGGGGAGCTGTTTTTT. This translates into CASSSVQGARAGELFF.